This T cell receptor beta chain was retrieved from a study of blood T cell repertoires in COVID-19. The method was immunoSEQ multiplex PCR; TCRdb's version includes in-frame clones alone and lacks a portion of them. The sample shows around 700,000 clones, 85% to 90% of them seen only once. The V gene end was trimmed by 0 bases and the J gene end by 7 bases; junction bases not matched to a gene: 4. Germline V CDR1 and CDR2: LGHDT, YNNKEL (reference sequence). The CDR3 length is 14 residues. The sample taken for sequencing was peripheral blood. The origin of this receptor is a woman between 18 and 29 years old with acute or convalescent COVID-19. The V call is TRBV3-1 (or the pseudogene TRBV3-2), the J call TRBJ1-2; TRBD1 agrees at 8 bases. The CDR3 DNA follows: TGTGCCAGCAGCCAAGAGGGACAGGACATTGGCTACACCTTC. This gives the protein CASSQEGQDIGYTF.